One and the same sample provided the 3 T cell receptor beta chains below, sequenced in a study of cytomegalovirus exposure and HLA in healthy donors (dated by TCRdb to the late 2010s). The method was the immunoSEQ multiplex PCR assay. For the multiplex PCR, a mixture combining 60 forward primers for TCR Vbeta segments and 13 reverse primers for TCR Jbeta segments was used. Imported from immuneACCESS, the table was reduced by TCRdb to in-frame sequences with V and J called. These copies leave out some clones; in studies compared against another copy, an unresolved V gene accounts for under half, and the cause of the remainder is not known. The sample table gives around 50,000 clones. The biggest ten clones account for 17% of the sample. Sequencing was carried out using PBMCs. These receptors were taken from a male donor in good health and CMV-seronegative.

J is TRBJ2-7 and V is TRBV9; the match to TRBD2 covers 9 bases. V was pared by 2 bases and J by 3 bases, with 6 bases of the junction left unmatched. The CDR3 is made up of 15 amino acids. Germline CDR1 SGDLS, CDR2 YYNGEE. The DNA for the CDR3 is TGTGCCAGCAGCGTCGCTAGCGGGGCTAACTACGAGCAGTACTTC. Residues: CASSVASGANYEQYF.

J is TRBJ2-7 and V is TRBV10-3; 9 bases are shared with TRBD2. Trimming at V came to 8 bases and at J to 3 bases, leaving 8 bases not matched to a gene. The CDR3 has 14 residues. Looked up from germline, CDR1 is ENHRY and CDR2 is SYGVKD. The CDR3 DNA reads TGTGCCATCGCCCCGGGACTAGCTTTCTACGAGCAGTACTTC. Protein: CAIAPGLAFYEQYF.

V and J are TRBV6-4 and TRBJ2-1, with D perhaps TRBD2 (6 bases). V lost 4 bases and J 5 bases, leaving 15 bases between the germline ends. Germline assignment: CDR1 MRHNA and CDR2 SNTAGT. The CDR3 consists of 15 residues. In DNA, the CDR3 is TGTGCCAGCAGTGGTTCCTCCGGGGGACACAATGAGCAGTTCTTC. As protein: CASSGSSGGHNEQFF.